This TCR beta chain was profiled in a study of cytomegalovirus exposure and HLA in healthy donors. V lost 3 bases and J lost 1; bases outside the gene matches: 13. This CDR3 comprises 18 residues. Germline CDR1 and CDR2: SGHTA and FQGNSA. Study-level results: A previous analysis found most TCR beta V segments productive roughly 87% or roughly 30% of the time. Judged likely to be a sequencing artifact was a cluster of highly shared sequence variants. Most TCR sequences were rare, but some public TCRs occurred in many donors. Follow-up analysis later connected one missense variant in DCLRE1C with trimming of TCR beta V- and J-genes.

PCR amplification relied on 60 Vbeta primers (plus 13 Jbeta primers). Clones were sequenced by immunoSEQ multiplex PCR, and TCRdb holds only the in-frame ones, with some missing. The sample records roughly 200,000 clones, 55% to 75% being singletons. Comments on this clone: Its antigen is unknown.

The receptor comes from a man aged 35 to 55 in good health and CMV-seropositive. Sequenced input: PBMCs. The chain combines TRBV7-2 with TRBJ2-3; 7 bases agree with TRBD2. The CDR3 loop is CASSLGGGLEGGTDTQYF. The DNA for the CDR3 is TGTGCCAGCAGCTTGGGCGGGGGTCTTGAAGGTGGCACAGATACGCAGTATTTT. The variable domain in full, with the rest retrieved from reference TRBV7-2 and TRBJ2-3, is GAGVSQSPSNKVTEKGKDVELRCDPISGHTALYWYRQSLGQGLEFLIYFQGNSAPDKSGLPSDRFSAERTGGSVSTLTIQRTQQEDSAVYLCASSLGGGLEGGTDTQYFGPGTRLTVL.